A selection of T cell receptor beta chains follows, all from one sample in a study of breast tumors, draining lymph nodes, adjacent tissues. TCRdb redid the calling of the multiplex PCR reads with MiXCR, one entry per CDR3 protein. The sample records 150,000 to 200,000 distinct CDR3 sequences, approximately 30% being singletons. The sample consisted of axillary lymph node tissue. These TCRs come from a female donor with breast cancer. Some clones in this sample may be carry-over from other donors' samples. Each CDR3 is given with its conserved first and last residue. The order of the fields is J gene, V gene, clone size, D gene, CDR3 DNA, CDR3 protein. A D gene is named only where the DNA matches it firmly. Expanded clones get a size class; other rows say once, few or many, or leave the size out.

>TRBJ2-7|TRBV6-1|-|-
TGTGCCAGCAGTCAGAGGTGGGCCCCCGAGCAGTACTTC
CASSQRWAPEQYF
>TRBJ2-6|TRBV27|-|-
TGTGCCAGCAAACCTGGGAGCTCTGGGGCCAACGTCCTGACTTTC
CASKPGSSGANVLTF
>TRBJ2-5|TRBV11-2|many|-
TGTGCCAGCAGCTTAGGAGGGCTAGGAGGGGTGGCCCAGTACTTC
CASSLGGLGGVAQYF
>TRBJ2-1|TRBV29-1|many|TRBD1
TGCAGCGTTGGCGGACAGGGATTGGAGCAGTTCTTC
CSVGGQGLEQFF
>TRBJ2-5|TRBV12-3/TRBV12-4|-|TRBD2
TGTGTCAGCAGTTTGGGGGCTAGCGGGGGGGCACTAGAGACCCAGTACTTC
CVSSLGASGGALETQYF
>TRBJ1-2|TRBV30|few|-
TGTGCCTGGAGTGTAAACGAATATGGCTACACCTTC
CAWSVNEYGYTF
>TRBJ2-7|TRBV11-3|many|TRBD2
TGTGCCAGCAGCTTCATAGCGGGGGCCCGGGTCTACGAGCAGTACTTC
CASSFIAGARVYEQYF
>TRBJ2-7|TRBV19|many|TRBD2
TGTGCCAGTAGTATTCAGGGAGCGGGAGGATTTCGGGAGCAGTACTTC
CASSIQGAGGFREQYF
>TRBJ1-2|TRBV10-3|many|-
TGTGCCATCAGTGAGTCGGAGGGCACCTATGGCTACACCTTC
CAISESEGTYGYTF
>TRBJ2-7|TRBV6-5|many|-
TGTGCCAGCAGATCTCAATACGAGCAGTACTTC
CASRSQYEQYF
>TRBJ2-1|TRBV5-1|many|-
TGCGCCAGCAGCTGGATACTAGGTATGGATGAGCAGTTCTTC
CASSWILGMDEQFF
>TRBJ2-2|TRBV4-2|many|-
TGTGCCAGCAGCCAAGAGGCTAGCCCCGTTGCCGGGGAGCTGTTTTTT
CASSQEASPVAGELFF
>TRBJ2-5|TRBV6-1|many|-
TGTGCCAGCAGATATCAGGGGGGTGAGACCCAGTACTTC
CASRYQGGETQYF
>TRBJ2-3|TRBV18|many|TRBD2
TGTGCCAGCTCACCACCGGGACTAGTTTCGGGTACGCAGTATTTT
CASSPPGLVSGTQYF
>TRBJ2-1|TRBV20-1|many|TRBD2
TGCAGTGCCCTAGGGCCAGCGGGAGAATACAATGAGCAGTTCTTC
CSALGPAGEYNEQFF
>TRBJ1-6|TRBV4-2|many|-
TGTGCCAGCAGCCAAGAACTGACAGAAAATAATTCACCCCTCCACTTT
CASSQELTENNSPLHF
>TRBJ2-3|TRBV5-5|many|-
TGTGCCAGCAGCTTTTTGGGGGGACTCACAGATACGCAGTATTTT
CASSFLGGLTDTQYF
>TRBJ2-3|TRBV3-1|many|TRBD1
TGTGCCAGCAGCCAGTTGGGACAGGGGGCAATAGATACGCAGTATTTT
CASSQLGQGAIDTQYF